What follows are 32 T cell receptor beta chains derived from one specimen sequenced in a study of cytomegalovirus exposure and HLA in healthy donors. Amplification used 60 Vbeta primers and 13 Jbeta primers. Some clones are missing from TCRdb's copy, which holds only in-frame ones; the method was immunoSEQ multiplex PCR. The table lists 150,000 or so clones, 77% of them singletons. Sample: PBMCs. Receptor source: a woman in her thirties in good health and CMV-seronegative.

This clone was detected only a few times. The chain carries TRBV9 and TRBJ2-7; 13 positions match TRBD2. The CDR3 totals 16 residues. J was trimmed by 7 bases and V by 0 bases; bases with no gene match: 7. The V gene's germline CDR1 is SGDLS and CDR2 YYNGEE. The chain's CDR3 is CASSVGALAGGGEQYF. CDR3 DNA sequence: TGTGCCAGCAGCGTAGGGGCACTAGCGGGAGGGGGGGAGCAGTACTTC.

The chain employs TRBV4-1 and TRBJ2-5, with 9 bases matching TRBD2. Germline assignment: CDR1 MGHRA and CDR2 YSYEKL. The CDR3 runs to 14 residues. V lost 5 bases, J lost 5 bases, and 6 bases stayed unmatched. The CDR3 here is CASSFGLAMETQYF. CDR3 in DNA: TGCGCCAGCAGCTTCGGACTAGCGATGGAGACCCAGTACTTC.

The V call is TRBV11-2, the J call TRBJ1-2; 8 nucleotides match TRBD1. Trimming cost V 6 bases and J 3 bases; bases outside gene matches: 3. Germline values: CDR1 SGHAT, CDR2 FQNNGV. The CDR3 runs 13 residues. The DNA for the CDR3 is TGTGCCAGCAGGGGGGGACAGGACTATGGCTACACCTTC. This codes for CASRGGQDYGYTF.

This clone occurred once. This chain connects TRBV10-2 to TRBJ1-6; 7 bases are a match to TRBD1. V dropped 4 bases and J dropped 7; count of bases not matched to a gene: 4. CDR3 length: 14 residues. Germline V CDR1 and CDR2: WSHSY, SAAADI. The CDR3 DNA reads TGCGCCAGCAGTGCCGACAGGGTGAATTCACCCCTCCACTTT. This sequence encodes CASSADRVNSPLHF.

The chain uses TRBV25-1 and TRBJ2-7, with 7 bases aligning to TRBD2. Looked up from germline, CDR1 is MGHDK and CDR2 is SYGVNS. The CDR3 extends over 13 amino acids. V was pared by 3 bases and J by 5 bases, with 4 bases of the junction left unmatched. Here the CDR3 reads CASSDGRGDEQYF. DNA of the CDR3: TGTGCCAGCAGTGATGGGAGGGGAGACGAGCAGTACTTC.

The rearrangement uses TRBV29-1 and TRBJ1-2, with a weak D call TRBD1 (6 bases). Germline lookup yields CDR1 SQVTM and CDR2 ANQGSEA. This CDR3 has 16 amino acids. V was shortened by 7 bases and J by 4 bases, with 25 bases between the two germline ends. The CDR3 reads CSASVRDKAPSYGYTF. The CDR3 nucleotides are TGCAGCGCTTCCGTCCGGGACAAGGCACCTTCCTATGGCTACACCTTC.

The chain joins TRBV19 to TRBJ2-2; 7 bases are a match to TRBD1. Germline V gives CDR1 LNHDA, CDR2 SQIVND (reference sequence). This CDR3 is built from 16 residues. Losses at the gene ends were 4 bases for V and 5 bases for J; bases not matched to a gene: 10. CDR3 coding DNA: TGTGCCAGTAGTACCGACAGGGTTTGGAAAACCGGGGAGCTGTTTTTT. This translates into CASSTDRVWKTGELFF.

The V and J genes are TRBV2 and TRBJ2-2; 8 bases are a match to TRBD2. Trimming took 6 bases from V and 5 from J; bases not matched to a gene: 5. Per germline, CDR1 SNHLY and CDR2 FYNNEI. CDR3 length equals 14 residues. The CDR3 protein is CASRIGGATGELFF. The CDR3 DNA is TGTGCCAGCAGGATCGGGGGGGCGACCGGGGAGCTGTTTTTT.

The rearrangement joins TRBV6-1 to TRBJ2-5, with a weak D call TRBD1 (6 bases). Trimming stripped 3 bases from V and 4 bases from J, with 12 bases between. The CDR3 totals 14 residues. Germline CDR1 reads MNHNS; CDR2 reads SASEGT. The CDR3 coding sequence is TGTGCCAGCAGTGACCGAATAGGGGGAGAGACCCAGTACTTC. Translation: CASSDRIGGETQYF.

The chain combines TRBV2 with TRBJ1-2; D is possibly TRBD1 (5 bases). Trimming removed 7 bases at V and 7 bases at J, with 19 bases between. The CDR3 spans 14 residues. Germline assignment: CDR1 SNHLY and CDR2 FYNNEI. The DNA of the CDR3 is TGTGCCAGCATCTACTTTGGGCAGGGAGGTGGCTACACCTTC. Encoded protein: CASIYFGQGGGYTF.

Only one count was recorded for this clone. This chain uses TRBV29-1 with TRBJ1-3, with D possibly matching TRBD1 (6 bases). The CDR3 covers 14 residues. Per germline, CDR1 SQVTM and CDR2 ANQGSEA. The V gene lost 5 bases and the J gene lost 0 bases, with 11 bases spanning the gap. CDR3 protein: CSVLQGFSGNTIYF. CDR3 DNA: TGCAGCGTTTTACAGGGTTTCTCTGGAAACACCATATATTTT.

This clone was counted a few times. The chain joins TRBV29-1 to TRBJ1-2; D ambiguous. Trimming took 6 bases from V and 8 from J, leaving 10 bases between them. The CDR3 runs 10 residues. The germline V gene has CDR1 SQVTM and CDR2 ANQGSEA. Here the CDR3 DNA reads TGCAGCGTCTATCTCTCGGGCTACACCTTC. It codes for CSVYLSGYTF.

This clone turned up a few times. The gene calls are TRBV7-6 and TRBJ1-1, with 10 positions matching TRBD1. The CDR3 extends over 12 amino acids. J was trimmed by 7 bases and V by 5 bases; bases with no gene match: 1. The V gene's germline CDR1 is SGHVS and CDR2 FNYEAQ. CDR3 amino acids: CASSGTGDEAFF. The DNA for the CDR3 is TGTGCCAGCAGCGGGACAGGGGATGAAGCTTTCTTT. The full variable domain, in which reference TRBV7-6 and TRBJ1-1 provide the parts outside the CDR3, is GAGVSQSPRYKVTKRGQDVALRCDPISGHVSLYWYRQALGQGPEFLTYFNYEAQQDKSGLPNDRFSAERPEGSISTLTIQRTEQRDSAMYRCASSGTGDEAFFGQGTRLTVV.

This chain links TRBV4-1 with TRBJ2-3, with unresolved D. The CDR3 extends over 12 amino acids. The germline V and J ends were trimmed by 3 bases and 3 bases, with 4 bases remaining between them. Germline CDR1 and CDR2: MGHRA and YSYEKL. This chain's CDR3 is CASSHQTDTQYF. The CDR3 DNA follows: TGCGCCAGCAGCCACCAGACAGATACGCAGTATTTT.

The chain employs TRBV4-2 and TRBJ2-7; the D gene is possibly TRBD2 (7 bases). CDR3 length: 16 amino acids. Germline-derived CDR1 and CDR2 are LGHNA and YNFKEQ. The V end was cut by 4 bases, the J end by 0 bases, with 16 bases between. CDR3 amino acids: CASSREGEGSSYEQYF. As DNA, the CDR3 is TGTGCCAGCAGCCGTGAGGGGGAGGGCAGCTCCTACGAGCAGTACTTC.

The chain employs TRBV19 and TRBJ1-4, with 10 bases aligning to TRBD1. The CDR3 has 20 residues. J lost 2 bases, V lost 5 bases, and 17 bases had no gene match. Germline CDR1 LNHDA, CDR2 SQIVND (reference sequence). CDR3 DNA: TGTGCCAGTAGTCGAGATCTCTGGGACAGGGGATCGGGGACTAATGAAAAACTGTTTTTT. It specifies CASSRDLWDRGSGTNEKLFF.

The rearrangement links TRBV19 to TRBJ1-5; maybe TRBD1 (6 bases). The CDR3 extends over 15 amino acids. V dropped 1 base and J dropped 6 bases, with 13 bases sitting between them. Germline loops: CDR1 LNHDA, CDR2 SQIVND (reference sequence). CDR3 bases: TGTGCCAGTAGTATAGTAGGGGGTTACGGTCAGCCCCAGCATTTT. Protein sequence: CASSIVGGYGQPQHF.

CDR3 nucleotides: TGTGCCAGCAGCCAGGGGGCGCGTCCAGATACGCAGTATTTT. This codes for CASSQGARPDTQYF. The chain links TRBV7-3 to TRBJ2-3; 8 nucleotides agree with TRBD1. Germline lookup yields CDR1 SGHTA and CDR2 FQGTGA. V dropped 5 bases and J dropped 4; count of bases not matched to a gene: 5. The CDR3 has 14 residues.

The V and J genes are TRBV18 and TRBJ1-5; D is perhaps TRBD1 (6 bases). Germline CDR1 is KGHSH and CDR2 is LQKENI. Trimming took 3 bases from V and 10 from J, leaving 13 bases between them. The length of the CDR3 is 13 residues. The CDR3 bases are TGTGCCAGCTCACCGAACAGGGAGCGACCCCAGCATTTT. Translated: CASSPNRERPQHF.

The chain is built from TRBV11-2 and TRBJ2-3; D remains ambiguous. This CDR3 has 13 residues. Trimming cost V 3 bases and J 0 bases, with 4 bases left between them. Germline CDR1 reads SGHAT; CDR2 reads FQNNGV. As DNA, the CDR3 is TGTGCCAGCAGCTTCTTGAGCACAGATACGCAGTATTTT. Translating gives CASSFLSTDTQYF.

V is TRBV29-1 and J is TRBJ2-5, with 10 bases aligning to TRBD1. V trimming: 5 bases; J trimming: 7 bases; junction bases outside the gene matches: 7. The CDR3 totals 13 residues. Germline V gene data show CDR1 as SQVTM and CDR2 as ANQGSEA. The CDR3 sequence is CSVLEGQGWTQYF. As DNA, the CDR3 is TGCAGCGTTCTCGAGGGACAGGGGTGGACCCAGTACTTC.

The genes are TRBV7-9 and TRBJ1-1; 9 nucleotides line up with TRBD1. The CDR3 spans 17 residues. V dropped 1 base and J dropped 4; count of bases not matched to a gene: 10. Germline values: CDR1 SEHNR, CDR2 FQNEAQ (reference sequence). The CDR3 protein is CASSLGPWTGEGTEAFF. CDR3 nucleotides: TGTGCCAGCAGCTTAGGACCCTGGACAGGGGAAGGCACTGAAGCTTTCTTT.

The chain employs TRBV6-1 and TRBJ1-3, with a weak D call TRBD1 (6 bases). The CDR3 sequence is 17 residues long. The germline V gene encodes CDR1 MNHNS and CDR2 SASEGT. Trimming took off 2 bases at V and 8 bases at J, with 22 bases between the two ends. The CDR3 here is CASSERVGRGEIHTIYF. The CDR3 region has the DNA TGTGCCAGCAGTGAAAGGGTGGGCAGGGGCGAAATACACACCATATATTTT.

CDR3 nucleotide sequence: TGTGCCAGCAGTTGGACTAGCGGGAGCTACGAGCAGTACTTC. It is translated as CASSWTSGSYEQYF. The rearrangement uses TRBV6-6 and TRBJ2-7; 13 nucleotides align to TRBD2. Germline V gives CDR1 MNHNY, CDR2 SVGAGI (reference sequence). The V gene end was trimmed by 4 bases and the J gene end by 3 bases; junction bases not matched to a gene: 0. This CDR3 region has 14 residues.

The J gene is TRBJ2-7, the V gene TRBV21-1; the listed D gene, TRBD2, was not tested against the DNA. TRBV21-1 is a pseudogene. This CDR3 comprises 15 residues. The CDR3 DNA follows: TGTGCCAGCAGCAAAGTCCCCTCCCCTTACTACGAGCAGTACTTC. Translation gives CASSKVPSPYYEQYF.

The chain is built from TRBV4-3 and TRBJ1-2; 9 bases are a match to TRBD1. The V segment lost 3 bases and the J segment 6 bases; nucleotides outside the gene matches: 11. The CDR3 contains 16 residues. Germline CDR1 LGHNA, CDR2 YSLEER. Written as DNA, the CDR3 is TGCGCCAGCAGCCAGAAGGGACAGGGCCTTCTCGATGGCTACACCTTC. Its translation: CASSQKGQGLLDGYTF.

The V gene is TRBV10-3, the J gene TRBJ1-2, with TRBD1 matching 9 bases. The CDR3 covers 14 residues. V lost 3 bases, J lost 10 bases, and 9 bases stayed unmatched. Per germline, CDR1 ENHRY and CDR2 SYGVKD. For the CDR3, the DNA is TGTGCCATCAGTGACCCGACAGGGGGATTTGCCTACACCTTC. It codes for CAISDPTGGFAYTF.

The chain links TRBV6-5 to TRBJ1-1, with D unclear. The V gene lost 6 bases and the J gene lost 6 bases, with 11 bases spanning the gap. Germline loops: CDR1 MNHEY, CDR2 SVGAGI. This CDR3 contains 12 residues. The CDR3 coding sequence is TGTGCCAGCAGGGCGGGAAGTTCTGAAGCTTTCTTT. Protein: CASRAGSSEAFF.

The rearrangement uses TRBV19 and TRBJ2-3; TRBD1 agrees at 9 bases. V was clipped by 0 bases and J by 6 bases; unmatched bases: 10. Per the germline V gene, CDR1 is LNHDA and CDR2 is SQIVND (reference sequence). CDR3 length equals 17 residues. The CDR3 sequence is CASSIDPGTGPWDTQYF. CDR3 nucleotide sequence: TGTGCCAGTAGTATAGATCCGGGGACAGGGCCTTGGGATACGCAGTATTTT. The full variable domain, completed using reference TRBV19 and TRBJ2-3, is DGGITQSPKYLFRKEGQNVTLSCEQNLNHDAMYWYRQDPGQGLRLIYYSQIVNDFQKGDIAEGYSVSREKKESFPLTVTSAQKNPTAFYLCASSIDPGTGPWDTQYFGPGTRLTVL.

There are a few counts of this clone. The CDR3 sequence is CASSSGTRGEETQYF. As DNA, the CDR3 is TGCGCCAGCAGTTCCGGGACACGAGGAGAAGAGACCCAGTACTTC. J is TRBJ2-5 and V is TRBV5-1; TRBD1 might be the D (6 bases). This CDR3 region has 15 residues. The V end was cut by 5 bases, the J end by 3 bases, with 17 bases between. Germline loops: CDR1 SGHRS, CDR2 YFSETQ.

V gene TRBV6-1 combines with J gene TRBJ2-7; maybe TRBD2 (6 bases). Germline CDR1 and CDR2: MNHNS and SASEGT. The CDR3 loop spans 15 amino acids. V lost 2 bases and J lost 3, with 14 bases in between. The CDR3 sequence is CASSELTSPSYEQYF. CDR3 coding DNA: TGTGCCAGCAGTGAACTTACTAGCCCTAGCTACGAGCAGTACTTC.

The chain uses TRBV6-6 and TRBJ1-1, with 8 bases identical to TRBD1. V was pared by 7 bases and J by 5 bases, with 9 bases of the junction left unmatched. The CDR3 runs to 14 residues. Germline V gene lookup returns CDR1 MNHNY and CDR2 SVGAGI (reference sequence). The CDR3 protein is CASTLGQGGTEAFF. As DNA, the CDR3 is TGTGCCAGCACCTTAGGACAGGGTGGGACTGAAGCTTTCTTT.